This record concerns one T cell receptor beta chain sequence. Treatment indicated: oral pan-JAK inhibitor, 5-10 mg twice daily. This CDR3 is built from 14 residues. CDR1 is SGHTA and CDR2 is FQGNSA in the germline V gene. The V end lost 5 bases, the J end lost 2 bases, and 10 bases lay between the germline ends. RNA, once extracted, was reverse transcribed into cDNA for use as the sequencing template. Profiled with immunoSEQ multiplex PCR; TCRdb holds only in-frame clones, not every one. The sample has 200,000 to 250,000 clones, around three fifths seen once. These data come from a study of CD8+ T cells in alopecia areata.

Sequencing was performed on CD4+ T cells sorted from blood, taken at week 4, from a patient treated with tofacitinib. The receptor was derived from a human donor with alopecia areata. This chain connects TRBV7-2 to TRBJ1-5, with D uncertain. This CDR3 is CASSARTGNQPQHF. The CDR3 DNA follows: TGTGCCAGCAGCGCCCGGACGGGCAATCAGCCCCAGCATTTT.